These 13 T cell receptor beta chains originate from one sample sequenced in a study of OX40 agonist ivuxolimab in advanced cancers. Sequenced by immunoSEQ multiplex PCR; TCRdb stores in-frame clones only, minus some. The sample carries about 67,000 clones, 80% recorded once. The sequencing here drew on CD4+ or CD8+ T cells sorted from blood, taken in a trial of the OX40 agonist ivuxolimab. The receptor set was obtained from an adult with an advanced solid tumor such as melanoma, head and neck, liver or kidney cancer.

This clone was seen a single time. The rearrangement joins TRBV28 to TRBJ2-5; possibly TRBD2 for D (6 bases). V lost 10 bases to trimming and J lost 4 bases, with 16 bases between them. Per germline, CDR1 MDHEN and CDR2 SYDVKM. The CDR3 runs to 13 residues. In DNA, the CDR3 is TGTGCCACCAAATATCAGGGAGGAGAGACCCAGTACTTC. Translated, it gives CATKYQGGETQYF. The full variable domain, completed using reference TRBV28 and TRBJ2-5, is DVKVTQSSRYLVKRTGEKVFLECVQDMDHENMFWYRQDPGLGLRLIYFSYDVKMKEKGDIPEGYSVSREKKERFSLILESASTNQTSMYLCATKYQGGETQYFGPGTRLLVL.

This rearrangement joins TRBV9 to TRBJ2-1, with TRBD2 matching 7 bases. This CDR3 contains 17 residues. V dropped 4 bases and J dropped 0; count of bases not matched to a gene: 10. The germline V gene has CDR1 SGDLS and CDR2 YYNGEE. The CDR3 region is CASSPAGRVSSYNEQFF. DNA for the CDR3: TGTGCCAGCAGCCCAGCGGGGAGGGTGAGCTCCTACAATGAGCAGTTCTTC.

This chain joins TRBV19 and TRBJ2-7; D is possibly TRBD2 (6 bases). Germline V gene data show CDR1 as LNHDA and CDR2 as SQIVND (reference sequence). The CDR3 is 15 amino acids. V was trimmed by 4 bases and J by 2 bases, leaving 15 bases between them. The CDR3 here is CASSKIAGGAYEQYF. CDR3 nucleotides: TGTGCCAGTAGTAAAATCGCCGGAGGGGCCTACGAGCAGTACTTC.

This clone was picked up a small number of times. J is TRBJ1-6 and V is TRBV7-9; D ambiguous. Germline-derived CDR1 and CDR2 are SEHNR and FQNEAQ (reference sequence). V was pared by 2 bases and J by 5 bases, with 10 bases between. The CDR3 loop spans 15 amino acids. The CDR3 nucleotides are TGTGCCAGCAGCTTACTAGGAGCCAATAATTCACCCCTCCACTTT. Translation: CASSLLGANNSPLHF.

The chain links TRBV19 to TRBJ2-5; 7 positions match TRBD1. The CDR3 is made up of 16 amino acids. V lost 3 bases, J lost 0 bases, and 7 bases stayed unmatched. Germline V lookup: CDR1 LNHDA, CDR2 SQIVND (reference sequence). The CDR3 protein is CASSMTGNGYQETQYF. CDR3 coding DNA: TGTGCCAGTAGTATGACAGGGAATGGGTACCAAGAGACCCAGTACTTC.

The J gene is TRBJ1-2, the V gene TRBV28; 7 bases align to TRBD1. V gave up 0 bases and J gave up 4 bases; unmatched junction bases: 2. The germline V gene has CDR1 MDHEN and CDR2 SYDVKM. The CDR3 length is 14 residues. This CDR3 is CASSLWTGSYGYTF. The CDR3 DNA reads TGTGCCAGCAGTTTATGGACAGGGAGCTATGGCTACACCTTC.

V is TRBV7-2 and J is TRBJ2-7, with TRBD1 as a possible D gene (6 bases). The CDR3 totals 17 residues. V was pared by 3 bases and J by 5 bases, with 23 bases between. Per the germline V gene, CDR1 is SGHTA and CDR2 is FQGNSA. CDR3 DNA: TGTGCCAGCAGCTTTCCACCCAGGGGCGGCGGAGGCAACGAGCAGTACTTC. Amino acids: CASSFPPRGGGGNEQYF.

The V and J genes are TRBV5-4 and TRBJ1-2; a possible D gene is TRBD1 (6 bases). CDR3 length: 14 amino acids. Between the trimmed V and J ends, which lost 2 bases and 4 bases, there was a span of 12 bases. Germline CDR1 and CDR2: SGHNT and YYREEE (reference sequence). The CDR3 here is CASSLRQVPYGYTF. CDR3 DNA sequence: TGTGCCAGCAGCTTACGACAGGTTCCCTATGGCTACACCTTC.

This clone was seen a single time. This chain uses TRBV11-2 with TRBJ2-7; D gene unclear. Trimming removed 5 bases at V and 6 bases at J, with 14 bases between. The germline gives CDR1 SGHAT, CDR2 FQNNGV. The CDR3 runs to 13 residues. This CDR3 is CASSPLLATEQYF. DNA for the CDR3: TGTGCCAGCAGCCCCCTTTTGGCGACCGAGCAGTACTTC.

The chain couples TRBV5-1 to TRBJ2-3; D unresolved. CDR1 and CDR2 (germline): SGHRS, YFSETQ. The CDR3 consists of 15 residues. The V and J ends lost 6 bases and 2 bases respectively, with 16 bases between them. CDR3: CASNLLGGNTDTQYF. For the CDR3, the DNA is TGCGCCAGCAACCTGCTAGGCGGCAACACAGATACGCAGTATTTT.

The CDR3 DNA follows: TGTGCCAGCAGCTACAGAGAGAAGACTGGAAACACCATATATTTT. This encodes CASSYREKTGNTIYF. The chain has TRBV7-7 and TRBJ1-3; D call uncertain. There are 15 residues in the CDR3. Trimming removed 4 bases from V and 2 bases from J, with 12 bases in between. Germline V gene data show CDR1 as SSHAT and CDR2 as FNYEAQ (reference sequence).

The chain uses TRBV27 and TRBJ1-2; 10 bases agree with TRBD1. The CDR3 runs to 12 residues. CDR1 and CDR2 (germline): MNHEY, SMNVEV (reference sequence). The ends lost 6 bases at V and 6 bases at J; junction bases unmatched: 1. CDR3 loop: CASSDRGHGYTF. CDR3 nucleotide sequence: TGTGCCAGCAGCGACAGGGGGCATGGCTACACCTTC.

In this sample, this clone turned up a few times. The chain uses TRBV5-5 and TRBJ1-3, with D hard to call. CDR1 and CDR2 (germline): SGHKS, YYEKEE (reference sequence). Trimming took off 2 bases at V and 5 bases at J, with 11 bases between the two ends. The CDR3 is made up of 14 amino acids. CDR3 nucleotide sequence: TGTGCCAGCAGCTTAGAGTCGAACAGAAACACCATATATTTT. Translating gives CASSLESNRNTIYF.